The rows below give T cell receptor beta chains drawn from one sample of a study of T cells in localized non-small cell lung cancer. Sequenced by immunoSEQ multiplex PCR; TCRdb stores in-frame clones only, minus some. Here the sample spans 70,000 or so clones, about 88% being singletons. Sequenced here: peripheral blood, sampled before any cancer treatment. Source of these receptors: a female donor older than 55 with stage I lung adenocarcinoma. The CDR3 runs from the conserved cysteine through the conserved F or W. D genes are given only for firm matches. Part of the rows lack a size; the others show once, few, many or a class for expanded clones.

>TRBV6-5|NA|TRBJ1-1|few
CASSYSANTEAFF
TGTGCCAGCAGTTACTCAGCGAACACTGAAGCTTTCTTT
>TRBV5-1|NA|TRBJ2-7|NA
CASSLPGNEQYF
TGCGCCAGCAGCTTGCCAGGGAACGAGCAGTACTTC
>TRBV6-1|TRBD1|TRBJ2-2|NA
CASRLTGAGELFF
TGTGCCAGCAGATTAACAGGGGCCGGGGAGCTGTTTTTT
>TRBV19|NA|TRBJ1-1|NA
CASSIGTLNTEAFF
TGTGCCAGTAGTATCGGGACTTTGAACACTGAAGCTTTCTTT
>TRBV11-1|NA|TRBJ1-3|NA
CASSLTSGFGNTIYF
TGTGCCAGCAGCTTAACCTCAGGATTTGGAAACACCATATATTTT
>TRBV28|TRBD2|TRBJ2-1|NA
CASSETSGINEQFF
TGTGCCAGCAGTGAGACTAGCGGGATTAATGAGCAGTTCTTC
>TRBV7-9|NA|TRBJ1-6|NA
CASSLGGSSSPLHF
TGTGCCAGCAGCTTAGGGGGCTCGAGTTCACCCCTCCACTTT
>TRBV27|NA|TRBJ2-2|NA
CASSFPRGELFF
TGTGCCAGCAGTTTCCCCCGCGGGGAGCTGTTTTTT
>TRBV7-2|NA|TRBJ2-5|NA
CASSRQSYQETQYF
TGTGCCAGCAGCAGACAGTCGTACCAAGAGACCCAGTACTTC
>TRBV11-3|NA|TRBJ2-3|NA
CASSWASSTDTQYF
TGTGCCAGCTCTTGGGCCTCTAGCACAGATACGCAGTATTTT
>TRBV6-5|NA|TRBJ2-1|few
CASSYSDGNEQFF
TGTGCCAGCAGTTACTCCGACGGAAATGAGCAGTTCTTC
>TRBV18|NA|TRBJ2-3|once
CASSPVQSDTQYF
TGTGCCAGCTCACCAGTGCAATCAGATACGCAGTATTTT
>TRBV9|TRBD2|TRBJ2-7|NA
CASSAKWASGRTYEQYF
TGTGCCAGCAGCGCCAAGTGGGCTAGCGGGAGGACCTACGAGCAGTACTTC
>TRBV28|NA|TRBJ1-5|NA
CASRWVSNQPQHF
TGTGCCAGCAGATGGGTAAGCAATCAGCCCCAGCATTTT
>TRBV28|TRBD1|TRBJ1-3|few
CASSSSGQGANTIYF
TGTGCCAGCAGTTCGTCCGGACAGGGGGCAAACACCATATATTTT
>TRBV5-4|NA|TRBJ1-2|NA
CASSLNGPQGDYGYTF
TGTGCCAGCAGCTTGAATGGTCCTCAGGGAGACTATGGCTACACCTTC
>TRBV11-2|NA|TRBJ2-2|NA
CASSPTRGGNTGELFF
TGTGCCAGCAGCCCTACACGGGGAGGGAACACCGGGGAGCTGTTTTTT
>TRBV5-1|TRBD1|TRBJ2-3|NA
CASSPDRGTDTQYF
TGCGCCAGCAGCCCGGACAGGGGCACAGATACGCAGTATTTT
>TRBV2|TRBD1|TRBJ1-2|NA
CASSRTGDNYGYTF
TGTGCCAGCAGCCGGACAGGGGATAACTATGGCTACACCTTC
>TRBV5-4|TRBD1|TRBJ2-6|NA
CASSLFFTGGTGANVLTF
TGTGCCAGCAGCTTGTTTTTTACAGGGGGCACTGGGGCCAACGTCCTGACTTTC
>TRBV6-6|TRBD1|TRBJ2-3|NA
CASSYSRGQSDTQYF
TGTGCCAGCAGTTACTCCAGGGGGCAGTCAGATACGCAGTATTTT
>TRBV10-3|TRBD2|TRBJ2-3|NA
CAIRDLAASTDTQYF
TGTGCCATCAGAGACCTAGCGGCTAGCACAGATACGCAGTATTTT
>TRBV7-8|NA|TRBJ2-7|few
CASIQRRGDSEQYF
TGTGCCAGCATCCAACGACGGGGTGACTCCGAGCAGTACTTC
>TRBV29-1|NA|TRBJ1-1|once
CSEGTLTGIAEAFF
TGCAGCGAGGGGACCTTAACAGGGATCGCTGAAGCTTTCTTT
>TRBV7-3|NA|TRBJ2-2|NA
CASSAQPRGELFF
TGTGCCAGCAGCGCTCAACCCCGGGGGGAGCTGTTTTTT
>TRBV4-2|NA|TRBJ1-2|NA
CASSPSAGSIDYGYTF
TGTGCCAGCAGCCCAAGTGCGGGGAGTATCGACTATGGCTACACCTTC
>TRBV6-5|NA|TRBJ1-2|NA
CASSYLGRDYGYTF
TGTGCCAGCAGTTACTTGGGCAGAGACTATGGCTACACCTTC
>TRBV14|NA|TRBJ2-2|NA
CASSQDWGHRAGTGELFF
TGTGCCAGCAGCCAAGATTGGGGGCACAGGGCAGGGACCGGGGAGCTGTTTTTT
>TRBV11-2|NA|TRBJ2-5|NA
CASSPRTPQETQYF
TGTGCCAGCAGCCCTCGGACACCTCAAGAGACCCAGTACTTC
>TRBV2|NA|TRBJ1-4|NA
CASSEWGGDEKLFF
TGTGCCAGCAGTGAGTGGGGGGGCGATGAAAAACTGTTTTTT
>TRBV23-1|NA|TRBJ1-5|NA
CASSQSGGPPQHF
TGCGCCAGCAGTCAATCGGGCGGCCCACCCCAGCATTTT
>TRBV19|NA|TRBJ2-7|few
CASSIRDIGVYEQYF
TGTGCCAGTAGTATACGGGACATCGGTGTATACGAGCAGTACTTC
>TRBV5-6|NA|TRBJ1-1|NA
CASSYRLELNTEAFF
TGTGCCAGCAGCTACCGCCTAGAGTTGAACACTGAAGCTTTCTTT
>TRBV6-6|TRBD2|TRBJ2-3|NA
CASIPSGSTDTQYF
TGTGCCAGCATCCCTAGCGGTAGCACAGATACGCAGTATTTT
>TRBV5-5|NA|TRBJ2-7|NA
CASSLQGSSYEQYF
TGTGCCAGCAGCTTACAGGGCAGCTCCTACGAGCAGTACTTC
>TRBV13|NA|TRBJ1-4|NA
CASSKLASSTNEKLFF
TGTGCCAGCAGCAAATTGGCATCTTCAACTAATGAAAAACTGTTTTTT
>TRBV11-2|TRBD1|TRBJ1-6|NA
CASSGRTGGNSPLHF
TGTGCCAGCAGCGGCCGGACAGGGGGTAATTCACCCCTCCACTTT
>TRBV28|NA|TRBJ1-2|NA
CASGTPGYGYTF
TGTGCCAGCGGGACACCGGGCTATGGCTACACCTTC
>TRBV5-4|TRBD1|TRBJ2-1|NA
CASSPGTGTYNEQFF
TGTGCCAGCAGCCCCGGGACAGGAACCTACAATGAGCAGTTCTTC
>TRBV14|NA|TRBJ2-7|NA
CASSTYAPPASEQYF
TGTGCCAGCAGCACGTATGCTCCTCCGGCTAGCGAGCAGTACTTC
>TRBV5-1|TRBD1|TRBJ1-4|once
CASSLRDRGEKLFF
TGCGCCAGCAGCTTGAGGGACAGGGGCGAAAAACTGTTTTTT
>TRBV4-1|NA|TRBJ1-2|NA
CASSQGGGLYGYTF
TGCGCCAGCAGCCAAGGGGGGGGTCTCTATGGCTACACCTTC
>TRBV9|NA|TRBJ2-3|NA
CASSVDFGGSSTDTQYF
TGTGCCAGCAGCGTAGATTTCGGAGGATCAAGCACAGATACGCAGTATTTT
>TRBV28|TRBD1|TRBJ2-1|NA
CASSFTGTGQPEQFF
TGTGCCAGCAGTTTCACCGGGACAGGGCAGCCTGAGCAGTTCTTC
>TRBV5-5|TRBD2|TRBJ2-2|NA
CASSLEGLAPNTGELFF
TGTGCCAGCAGCTTGGAGGGACTAGCACCGAACACCGGGGAGCTGTTTTTT
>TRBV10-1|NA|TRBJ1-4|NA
CASSGKGTNEKLFF
TGCGCCAGCAGTGGTAAGGGGACTAATGAAAAACTGTTTTTT
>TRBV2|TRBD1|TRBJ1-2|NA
CASSRDRGPGHTF
TGTGCCAGCAGTCGGGACAGGGGGCCGGGTCACACCTTC
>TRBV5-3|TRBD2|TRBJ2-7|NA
CARSLARGGSWVSHYEQYF
TGTGCCAGAAGCTTGGCTCGCGGGGGATCATGGGTATCCCACTACGAGCAGTACTTC